This paragraph reports one T cell receptor (beta chain). The sample holds other DNA sequences that translate to the same CDR3. These data come from a study of shared clonotypes between healthy human individuals. Produced via immunoSEQ multiplex PCR; TCRdb's table is partial and in-frame only. The sample includes 2 million to 3 million clones, approximately 94% of them seen just once. V was pared by 3 bases and J by 2 bases, with 4 bases of the junction left unmatched. The CDR3 spans 14 residues. Germline CDR1 and CDR2: SGHDT and YYEEEE. The sequence came from a man younger than 35 in good health. The specimen was naive CD4+ T cells sorted from blood. Subset of the sample: CD45RA+ positively selected. This chain joins TRBV5-6 and TRBJ1-2; 7 nucleotides line up with TRBD1. This CDR3 reads CASSSTGSNYGYTF. The CDR3 nucleotides read TGTGCCAGCAGCTCGACAGGGTCCAACTATGGCTACACCTTC. Combining the CDR3 with reference TRBV5-6 and TRBJ1-2 gives the whole variable domain DAGVTQSPTHLIKTRGQQVTLRCSPKSGHDTVSWYQQALGQGPQFIFQYYEEEERQRGNFPDRFSGHQFPNYSSELNVNALLLGDSALYLCASSSTGSNYGYTFGSGTRLTVV.